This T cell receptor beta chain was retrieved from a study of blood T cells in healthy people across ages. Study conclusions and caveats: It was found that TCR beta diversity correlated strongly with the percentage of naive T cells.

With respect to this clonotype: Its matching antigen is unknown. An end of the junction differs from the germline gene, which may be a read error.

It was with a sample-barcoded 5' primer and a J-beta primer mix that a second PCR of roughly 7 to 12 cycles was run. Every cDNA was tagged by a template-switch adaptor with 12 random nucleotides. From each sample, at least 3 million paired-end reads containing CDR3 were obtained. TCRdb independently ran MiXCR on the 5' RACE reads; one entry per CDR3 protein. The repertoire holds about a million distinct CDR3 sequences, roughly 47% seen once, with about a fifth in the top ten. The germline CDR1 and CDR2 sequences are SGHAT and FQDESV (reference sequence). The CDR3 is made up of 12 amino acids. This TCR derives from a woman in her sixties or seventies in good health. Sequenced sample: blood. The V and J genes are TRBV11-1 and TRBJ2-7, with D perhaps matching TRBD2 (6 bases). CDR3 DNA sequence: TGTGCCAGCACTAAGAGCGGGTACGAGCAGTATTTC. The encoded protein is CASTKSGYEQYF.